The text below deals with one T cell receptor (beta chain). The antigen remains undetermined. Clones were read by immunoSEQ multiplex PCR, and TCRdb kept only the in-frame ones, dropping some. The data contain approximately 36,000 clones, around 82% of them singletons. The time point denotes: baseline, week 1 (first vaccination visit). Noted treatment: pre-vaccination baseline after standard-of-care therapy. Every donor had a new WHO grade 3 or 4 astrocytoma that was IDH1-mutant, with loss of nuclear ATRX. The data were obtained in a study of a mutant IDH1 vaccine in newly diagnosed glioma. Whole-study context: Males made up approximately 62% and females about 38% of treated patients, whose mean age was approximately 40 years. Earlier therapy was either radiotherapy, temozolomide, or both, and most got both.

There are 14 residues in the CDR3. Germline-derived CDR1 and CDR2 are LNHDA and SQIVND (reference sequence). V was trimmed by 9 bases and J by 0 bases, leaving 12 bases between them. Whole-study results and caveats: Changes in top peripheral clonotypes did not appear linked to pseudoprogression.

The specimen was PBMCs, collected from a glioma patient treated with radiotherapy, temozolomide or both. This clonotype was sampled from a man in his forties with glioma. Some clones in this sample may be carry-over from other donors' samples. The chain uses TRBV19 and TRBJ1-5; D might be TRBD1 (5 bases). The DNA for the CDR3 is TGTGCCAGCCATCCAGGGAATAGCAATCAGCCCCAGCATTTT. It translates to CASHPGNSNQPQHF.